This T cell receptor (beta chain) was sequenced during a study of blood T cell repertoires in COVID-19. For the study at large: Sites in the United States, Italy and Spain provided acute and convalescent COVID-19 samples. T cells, B-cell-depleted T cells, or PBMCs supplied cDNA or gDNA.

Germline V gives CDR1 SGHRS, CDR2 YFSETQ. This CDR3 comprises 15 residues. V lost 4 bases and J lost 0; bases outside the gene matches: 7. This clone came up once. The protocol was immunoSEQ multiplex PCR, while the TCRdb copy is restricted to in-frame clones and leaves out a portion. Among around 250,000 clones listed, 65% to 85% were seen once. Sequenced material: peripheral blood. The rearrangement uses TRBV5-1 and TRBJ2-7, with 7 bases that match TRBD2. This receptor was identified in a man between 45 and 60 years old with active or convalescent COVID-19. DNA for the CDR3: TGCGCCAGCAGCGGCGGAGCGGGAAGCTCCTACGAGCAGTACTTC. Its translation: CASSGGAGSSYEQYF.